The clone carrying this TCR beta chain showed up just a few times. Its specificity is unknown. Through a sample-barcoded 5' primer and a J-beta primer mix, a second PCR was run for roughly 7 to 12 cycles. MiXCR, run by TCRdb on the 5' RACE reads, gives a single entry per CDR3 protein. Among under 700,000 distinct CDR3 sequences listed, nearly 25% were seen once. The data belong to a study of blood T cells in healthy people across ages. Study results and caveats: Diversity figures based on one million T cells were deemed too low. Versus aged donors, long-lived donors had higher diversity and more naive CD4+ cells.

These data also formed part of another study, on T cells of mothers and their children. This second report adds: The study recruited a few healthy Caucasian mothers and their six children as donors. Over 8.5 million TCR beta CDR3 reads were obtained from each mother, and about 2.9 million from each child.

Material for sequencing was blood. This clonotype was sampled from a boy between 5 and 17 years old in good health.

The CDR3 DNA is TGCAGTGCTAGAGATGGGACTAGCCCCCCAGAGACCCAGTACTTC. Translation: CSARDGTSPPETQYF. V and J are TRBV20-1 and TRBJ2-5; 9 bases align to TRBD2. The ends lost 0 bases at V and 4 bases at J; junction bases unmatched: 6. From germline, CDR1 is DFQATT and CDR2 SNEGSKA (reference sequence). CDR3 size: 15 residues.